This is a list of T cell receptor beta chains from one sample in a study of blood T cell repertoires in COVID-19. This table comes from immunoSEQ multiplex PCR, and its TCRdb copy is limited to in-frame clones, with some not included. Among 180,000 or so clones, around 86% were seen once, and the ten largest hold about 0.95%. The sample was peripheral blood. These receptors were collected from a man between 18 and 29 years old with acute or convalescent COVID-19. Each CDR3 is given with its conserved first and last residue. A D gene is named only where the DNA matches it firmly. Some rows have no size entry. The others give once, few or many, or a class for an expanded clone.

D gene	V gene	clone size	J gene	CDR3 protein	CDR3 DNA
.	TRBV29-1	.	TRBJ2-5	CSAGGDRRETQYF	TGCAGCGCGGGGGGGGACAGAAGAGAGACCCAGTACTTC
.	TRBV2	.	TRBJ1-1	CASSELWGGEAFF	TGTGCCAGCAGTGAATTGTGGGGAGGGGAAGCTTTCTTT
.	TRBV7-2	.	TRBJ2-7	CASSLVQYEQYF	TGTGCCAGCAGCTTAGTTCAGTACGAGCAGTACTTC
TRBD1	TRBV29-1	.	TRBJ1-1	CSVVDRDNTEAFF	TGCAGCGTTGTGGACAGGGACAACACTGAAGCTTTCTTT
TRBD2	TRBV9	.	TRBJ2-5	CASSVGASGQETQYF	TGTGCCAGCAGCGTAGGAGCTAGCGGACAAGAGACCCAGTACTTC
.	TRBV30	.	TRBJ1-1	CAWRPMGGTEAFF	TGTGCCTGGAGGCCTATGGGGGGAACTGAAGCTTTCTTT
TRBD2	TRBV10-3	once	TRBJ2-2	CAISERGGSGVLAGELFF	TGTGCCATCAGTGAGCGTGGTGGTAGCGGGGTCTTAGCCGGGGAGCTGTTTTTT
TRBD1	TRBV5-1	.	TRBJ2-1	CASSHGTANEQFF	TGCGCCAGCAGCCATGGGACAGCCAATGAGCAGTTCTTC
.	TRBV10-3	.	TRBJ1-5	CAIGNGGGDQPQHF	TGTGCCATCGGTAATGGGGGAGGGGATCAGCCCCAGCATTTT
.	TRBV5-1	.	TRBJ1-2	CASSFGTATYGYTF	TGCGCCAGCAGCTTTGGAACAGCAACCTATGGCTACACCTTC
TRBD2	TRBV18	.	TRBJ2-4	CASSPPGAGGNIQYF	TGTGCCAGCTCACCACCGGGCGCGGGGGGTAACATTCAGTACTTC
.	TRBV19	.	TRBJ1-3	CGAGTTNSGNTIYF	TGTGGAGCCGGGACAACCAACTCTGGAAACACCATATATTTT
.	TRBV6-6	.	TRBJ1-6	CASSSLTGGNSPLHF	TGTGCCAGCAGTTCCTTGACGGGGGGTAATTCACCCCTCCACTTT
TRBD1	TRBV9	.	TRBJ2-5	CASSGGTALSQETQYF	TGTGCCAGCAGCGGTGGGACAGCTCTTTCCCAAGAGACCCAGTACTTC
TRBD1	TRBV2	.	TRBJ1-2	CASSETPGGFANYGYTF	TGTGCCAGCAGTGAAACCCCAGGGGGTTTTGCTAACTATGGCTACACCTTC
TRBD1	TRBV7-9	.	TRBJ1-2	CATRGQNPYGYTF	TGTGCCACCCGGGGACAGAACCCCTATGGCTACACCTTC
.	TRBV7-2	.	TRBJ1-2	CASSLGGGRSYGYTF	TGTGCCAGCAGCTTAGGGGGGGGGCGCAGCTATGGCTACACCTTC
TRBD1	TRBV18	.	TRBJ2-1	CASSPPGTGTYNEQFF	TGTGCCAGCTCACCACCCGGGACAGGGACCTACAATGAGCAGTTCTTC
.	TRBV30	.	TRBJ1-4	CAWSQANEKLFF	TGTGCCTGGAGTCAGGCTAATGAAAAACTGTTTTTT
.	TRBV6-5	.	TRBJ1-3	CASWKGDGNTIYF	TGTGCCAGCTGGAAGGGGGATGGAAACACCATATATTTT